The clone carrying this T cell receptor beta chain has a count of ten or more. Arm-PCR of CDR3 regions and iRepertoire HTBI primers were used to build TCR beta libraries. TCRdb itself ran the multiplex PCR reads through MiXCR, one entry per CDR3 protein. This table has about 430,000 distinct CDR3 sequences, over 20% appearing once. Time point noted: persistent/refractory GD, antithyroid drugs over 5 years with positive TRAb. Construction of the TCR library relied on RNA isolated from PBMCs. The CDR3 runs to 14 residues. V was trimmed by 5 bases and J by 4 bases, leaving 15 bases between them. Germline V gene sequence: CDR1 MNHEY, CDR2 SVGEGT. The sample is drawn from a study of regulatory T cells in long-lasting Graves disease.

This TCR came from a female donor with Graves disease. The rearrangement joins TRBV6-2 or TRBV6-3 to TRBJ2-7; D is possibly TRBD1 (6 bases). Sequencing was performed on peripheral blood mononuclear cells (PBMCs), taken when the disease was refractory, from a patient treated with antithyroid drugs. Written as DNA, the CDR3 is TGTGCCAGCAGTATTCGAACAGGGCGATACGAGCAGTACTTC. It specifies CASSIRTGRYEQYF.